This T cell receptor (beta chain) was recorded in a study of regulatory T cells in long-lasting Graves disease. For the study at large: Antithyroid drugs had been taken by newly diagnosed Graves' patients for under 3 months.

The time point here: newly diagnosed GD, antithyroid drugs for less than 3 months. Preparation of the TCR library used RNA extracted from PBMCs. American Thyroid Association guidelines were used to diagnose Graves' disease. This CDR3 contains 16 residues. CDR1 and CDR2 from the germline V gene are KGHDR and SFDVKD. V lost 3 bases and J lost 6; bases outside the gene matches: 9. About this clonotype: Given the absence of the conserved phenylalanine or tryptophan at the CDR3 end, a read error is likely.

Construction of TCR beta libraries relied on iRepertoire HTBI primers and on Arm-PCR targeting CDR3 regions. TCRdb called the multiplex PCR reads again in MiXCR, with one record for every CDR3 protein. The sample has some 600,000 distinct CDR3 sequences; about 16% are singletons. This same sample was also part of a study on T cells in Graves' hyperthyroidism and ophthalmopathy. That study adds: RT-PCR in the first round (using the HTBI primer set) targeted the TCR CDR3.

The TCR originated in a man aged 18 to 29 with Graves disease. The sample was peripheral blood mononuclear cells (PBMCs), taken at new diagnosis, from a patient treated with antithyroid drugs. V and J are TRBV24-1 and TRBJ1-2; TRBD1 aligns across 10 bases. CDR3 DNA: TGTGCCACCAGTGATCGCAGTAGGGACAGGGGTGATGGCTACACCTAC. Translation: CATSDRSRDRGDGYTY.